The rows below give T cell receptor beta chains drawn from one sample of a study of shared clonotypes between healthy human individuals. TCRdb's copy holds only in-frame clones and misses some; the assay was immunoSEQ multiplex PCR. The data show some 2,000,000 clones, about 94% seen once. Sequences were obtained from naive CD4+ T cells sorted from blood. Receptors were obtained from a man between 18 and 35 years old in good health. The CDR3 runs from the conserved cysteine through the conserved F or W. Each record gives: clone size, D gene, J gene, V gene, CDR3 DNA, CDR3 protein. The D gene is left open where the match is weak. Not every row has a clone size; where given, it reads once, few, many or a size class.

>-|-|TRBJ1-2|TRBV7-6
TGTGCCAGCAGCCGGGGAGGGTGGCCCTATGGCTACACCTTC
CASSRGGWPYGYTF
>-|-|TRBJ1-6|TRBV5-1
TGCGCCAGCAGCTTTAGCGGGGACCCCTATAATTCACCCCTCCACTTT
CASSFSGDPYNSPLHF
>once|TRBD1|TRBJ2-3|TRBV19
TGTGCCAGTAGGGGCAGGGGGCCCGATACGCAGTATTTT
CASRGRGPDTQYF
>-|TRBD2|TRBJ2-1|TRBV5-1
TGCGCCAGCAGCTTGACAGCGGGGTGGATCGACAATGAGCAGTTCTTC
CASSLTAGWIDNEQFF
>-|-|TRBJ2-7|TRBV5-1
TGCGCCAGCAGCTTGCAAGTTCAGGGCTACGAGCAGTACTTC
CASSLQVQGYEQYF
>-|TRBD1|TRBJ1-1|TRBV14
TGTGCCAGCAGCCAAAGACAGGGGATGGGAGCTTTCTTT
CASSQRQGMGAFF
>-|-|TRBJ2-3|TRBV29-1
TGCAGCGTTGAATCGGGCAAAGCAAGCACAGATACGCAGTATTTT
CSVESGKASTDTQYF
>-|-|TRBJ1-1|TRBV29-1
TGCAGCGTTGTAACGAGGGGCGAGGGCACTGAAGCTTTCTTT
CSVVTRGEGTEAFF
>-|TRBD2|TRBJ2-3|TRBV30
TGTGCCTGGAGTGTACAGCGGGAAGGGACGCAGTATTTT
CAWSVQREGTQYF
>-|TRBD1|TRBJ1-6|TRBV7-8
TGTGCCAGCAGTTCCGACAGGGGAAATTCACCCCTCCACTTT
CASSSDRGNSPLHF
>-|TRBD1|TRBJ1-2|TRBV5-1
TGCGCCAGCAGCGCCCTAGGACAGGGGCACTATGGCTACACCTTC
CASSALGQGHYGYTF
>-|TRBD2|TRBJ2-1|TRBV5-1
TGCGCCAGCAGTCCGGGACTAGCGGGTGACAATGAGCAGTTCTTC
CASSPGLAGDNEQFF
>-|TRBD1|TRBJ2-7|TRBV11-2
TGTGCCAGCAGCTCAGGGACAGGGTTCGAGGACGAGCAGTACTTC
CASSSGTGFEDEQYF
>-|-|TRBJ1-2|TRBV6-1
TGTGCCAGCAGTGAATTGGGGGTCTACGGCTACACCTTC
CASSELGVYGYTF
>-|-|TRBJ2-7|TRBV9
TGTGCCAGCAGCGCTAAAGAGCATACTGATTACGAGCAGTACTTC
CASSAKEHTDYEQYF
>-|-|TRBJ2-7|TRBV5-4
TGTGCCAGCAGCTCGGACCCAAGCTCCTACGAGCAGTACTTC
CASSSDPSSYEQYF
>-|-|TRBJ2-7|TRBV5-1
TGCGCCAGCAGCTTGGAGGGGAGCTACGAGCAGTACTTC
CASSLEGSYEQYF
>-|TRBD1|TRBJ1-5|TRBV10-3
TGTGCCATCAGTGAAGGGACAGTTTTAGATCAGCCCCAGCATTTT
CAISEGTVLDQPQHF
>few|-|TRBJ1-1|TRBV30
TGTGCCTGGAGTGTAGGGGGGGGCACTGAAGCTTTCTTT
CAWSVGGGTEAFF
>-|-|TRBJ1-6|TRBV18
TGTGCCAGCTCCCTCGGGGATCAGGACGTAAGTTCACCCCTCCACTTT
CASSLGDQDVSSPLHF
>-|TRBD2|TRBJ2-7|TRBV5-1
TGCGCCAGCAGCCTCAGCGGGGAACAGTACTTC
CASSLSGEQYF
>-|-|TRBJ1-1|TRBV18
TGTGCCAGCTCACCTCCTCAGGGGTACACTGAAGCTTTCTTT
CASSPPQGYTEAFF
>-|TRBD1|TRBJ2-2|TRBV15
TGTGCCGCCAGCAGAGAGGGACAGGGAATCGGGGAGCTGTTTTTT
CAASREGQGIGELFF
>-|-|TRBJ2-5|TRBV5-4
TGTGCCAGCAGCCTAGGACAGGGACTAGGAGGGGAGACCCAGTACTTC
CASSLGQGLGGETQYF
>-|-|TRBJ1-1|TRBV30
TGTGCCTGGAGTGAAAGGCAACGAAGGAACACTGAAGCTTTCTTT
CAWSERQRRNTEAFF
>-|-|TRBJ1-6|TRBV5-8
TGTGCCAGCAGCCCACGGGCCTATAATTCACCCCTCCACTTT
CASSPRAYNSPLHF